Presented here are 16 T cell receptor beta chains from one specimen sequenced in a study of CXCR3-negative and CXCR3-positive naive CD8 T cells. 5' RACE with UMI labels generated the TRB cDNA libraries. TCRdb derives one entry per CDR3 protein from the 5' RACE reads, leaving out DNA. The listing contains over 45,000 distinct CDR3 sequences. Specimen: naive CXCR3- CD8+ T cells from blood. Subset defined: CD45RO-CCR7+CD27+CD95- naive CD8+ T cells lacking CXCR3 (TNR3-). The receptors stem from a human donor in good health. Some clones in this sample may be carry-over from other donors' samples.

The chain couples TRBV23-1 to TRBJ2-1. TRBV23-1 is placed among ORFs of uncertain function. The CDR3 has 13 residues. This CDR3 is CASSQSDPNEKFF.

The J gene is TRBJ2-2, the V gene TRBV29-1. Germline V lookup: CDR1 SQVTM, CDR2 ANQGSEA. CDR3 length: 14 residues. This CDR3 reads CSVEVGATPRELFF.

J is TRBJ2-1 and V is TRBV5-1. This CDR3 has 12 residues. From germline, CDR1 is SGHRS and CDR2 YFSETQ. The CDR3 protein is CASSMSLNEQFF.

The V and J genes are TRBV7-9 and TRBJ2-7. The length of the CDR3 is 14 residues. Germline CDR1 is SEHNR and CDR2 is FQNEAQ (reference sequence). The CDR3 is CASSLPTDSYEQYF.

The V call is TRBV7-3, the J call TRBJ2-1; TCRdb gives TRBD1 as the D gene, but with no DNA this cannot be confirmed. CDR1 and CDR2 from the germline V gene are SGHTA and FQGTGA. The CDR3 has 13 amino acids. Here the CDR3 reads CASSPLSSNEQFF.

The rearrangement joins TRBV5-1 to TRBJ2-7. Germline CDR1 is SGHRS and CDR2 is YFSETQ. CDR3 length: 14 amino acids. The CDR3 region is CASSWGPNSYEQYF.

The chain is built from TRBV6-2 or TRBV6-3 and TRBJ2-2; TCRdb names TRBD1, which stays unverified in the absence of DNA. The CDR3 loop spans 14 amino acids. The V gene's germline CDR1 is MNHEY and CDR2 SVGEGT. CDR3 residues: CASSPRGETGELFF.

CDR3 in amino acids: CASSYDPRDRGWDEQFF. This chain links TRBV6-2 or TRBV6-3 with TRBJ2-1; TCRdb indicates TRBD1, and absent DNA this call remains unverified. In germline, CDR1 is MNHEY, CDR2 SVGEGT. The CDR3 loop spans 17 amino acids.

The chain carries TRBV2 and TRBJ1-4; TCRdb's D gene call, TRBD1, goes unchecked for lack of DNA. The CDR3 contains 14 residues. CDR1 is SNHLY, CDR2 FYNNEI, per germline. CDR3 in amino acids: CASSRPGPGEKLFF.

The chain joins TRBV7-2 to TRBJ2-3; TCRdb names TRBD2, which stays unverified in the absence of DNA. The CDR3 totals 17 residues. Germline CDR1 reads SGHTA; CDR2 reads FQGNSA. The CDR3 sequence: CASSLVGTSGSRDTQYF.

The chain uses TRBV29-1 and TRBJ2-7. Germline V gene lookup returns CDR1 SQVTM and CDR2 ANQGSEA. CDR3 size: 13 residues. This CDR3 is CSVRLGSSYEQYF.

CDR3 loop: CASSPTQGSNQPQHF. This chain connects TRBV18 to TRBJ1-5; the D call from TCRdb, TRBD1, cannot be confirmed without DNA. Germline V gene sequence: CDR1 KGHSH, CDR2 LQKENI. CDR3 length equals 15 residues.

This chain links TRBV20-1 with TRBJ2-1; TCRdb's assignment of TRBD1 cannot be checked, as there is no DNA. Per the germline V gene, CDR1 is DFQATT and CDR2 is SNEGSKA (reference sequence). There are 15 residues in the CDR3. CDR3 loop: CSARGPGHLYNEQFF.

The chain combines TRBV28 with TRBJ2-4; TCRdb selects TRBD2, and the lack of DNA leaves this call unchecked. Germline V gene sequence: CDR1 MDHEN, CDR2 SYDVKM. The CDR3 totals 21 residues. The CDR3 sequence: CASSLRWRVERPELAKNIQYF.

This sequence joins TRBV7-9 and TRBJ2-1. This CDR3 spans 13 amino acids. The germline V gene has CDR1 SEHNR and CDR2 FQNEAQ (reference sequence). The CDR3 reads CASSFPSGDEQFF.

This sequence joins TRBV25-1 and TRBJ1-1. The CDR3 has 15 residues. Germline loops: CDR1 MGHDK, CDR2 SYGVNS. The CDR3 sequence is CASSALGLFGTEAFF.